The sequence of this TCR beta chain was determined in a study of metastatic and nonmetastatic thyroid tumors. The table lists this clone with many counts. TCRdb reanalyzed the PCR reads via MiXCR. The sample shows more than 25,000 clones, under 30% of them seen only once. This CDR3 region has 12 residues. V lost 6 bases, J lost 6 bases, and 6 bases stayed unmatched. In germline, CDR1 is DFQATT, CDR2 SNEGSKA (reference sequence). Thyroid surgery was performed in patients who had received no treatment beforehand. This chain links TRBV20-1 with TRBJ1-1, with TRBD1 identical over 8 bases. This sequence originates from a female donor with papillary thyroid cancer or a benign thyroid nodule (not recorded which). Some clones in this sample may be carry-over from other donors' samples. The specimen was blood. In nucleotides, the CDR3 is TGCAGTGCCCCCGACAGGGGCGCTGAAGCTTTCTTT. This encodes CSAPDRGAEAFF.